The text below deals with one T cell receptor beta chain. As originally analysed: Estimates of nucleated cell counts were drawn from the amplification of reference gene primers. TCRdb's table, derived via immunoSEQ multiplex PCR, lists solely in-frame clones and lacks some. The DNA was the basis for D and trimming; V, J and clone size are from that table. This sample has roughly 250,000 clones, with approximately 91% found just once. These data belong to a study of blood T cell repertoires in COVID-19. Study summary: Researchers got acute and convalescent COVID-19 samples from the United States, Italy and Spain.

Trimming at V came to 4 bases and at J to 4 bases, leaving 6 bases not matched to a gene. In germline, CDR1 is LGHDT, CDR2 YNNKEL (reference sequence). The CDR3 consists of 16 residues. Individuals drawn from 24 US areas were about 18 to 90 years old. Donors were grouped by their self-reported clinical history. Sequenced input: PBMCs or T cells enriched from blood (not recorded which). This receptor was obtained from a woman aged 40 to 50 with acute COVID-19. The V and J genes are TRBV3-1 (or the pseudogene TRBV3-2) and TRBJ2-3; 12 nucleotides align to TRBD2. DNA of the CDR3: TGTGCCAGCAGCCCGGGACTAGCGGGTTGGGCAGATACGCAGTATTTT. Its protein product is CASSPGLAGWADTQYF.